What follows are 23 T cell receptor beta chains derived from one specimen sequenced in a study of CD8+ T cells in alopecia areata. The authors extracted RNA and reverse transcribed it into cDNA as the sequencing template. The table came from immunoSEQ multiplex PCR; TCRdb's copy has only in-frame clones and leaves some out. This sample has fewer than 250,000 clones; around three fifths occur once, and the top ten carry 0.45%. Here the sequenced sample was CD4+ T cells sorted from blood, taken at week 0. Every receptor here comes from a human donor with alopecia areata.

This chain links TRBV2 with TRBJ1-1, with D maybe TRBD1 (6 bases). Germline-derived CDR1 and CDR2 are SNHLY and FYNNEI. V was trimmed by 5 bases and J by 6 bases, leaving 19 bases between them. The CDR3 has 15 residues. CDR3 loop: CASSKQTGRNSEAFF. The CDR3 coding sequence is TGTGCCAGCAGTAAACAAACAGGGAGGAATTCTGAAGCTTTCTTT.

This clone was counted only a few times. The chain couples TRBV7-9 to TRBJ2-2; the D is unclear. The germline V and J ends were trimmed by 1 base and 6 bases, with 6 bases remaining between them. The CDR3 totals 13 residues. The germline V gene encodes CDR1 SEHNR and CDR2 FQNEAQ (reference sequence). Here the CDR3 reads CASSLVESGELFF. The DNA for the CDR3 is TGTGCCAGCAGCTTAGTGGAATCCGGGGAGCTGTTTTTT.

The chain has TRBV30 and TRBJ2-3, with D hard to call. Germline-derived CDR1 and CDR2 are GTSNPN and SVGIG (reference sequence). This CDR3 has 14 residues. The germline V and J ends were trimmed by 3 bases and 2 bases, with 12 bases remaining between them. CDR3: CAWSVDTVTDTQYF. In nucleotides, the CDR3 is TGTGCCTGGAGCGTTGATACAGTCACAGATACGCAGTATTTT.

J is TRBJ1-2 and V is TRBV29-1; D gene uncertain. The CDR3 loop spans 14 amino acids. Germline CDR1 reads SQVTM; CDR2 reads ANQGSEA. V lost 1 base and J 4 bases, leaving 13 bases between the germline ends. The CDR3 region has the DNA TGCAGCGTTGAAGGAGCTTCGGCAATCTATGGCTACACCTTC. Translated, it gives CSVEGASAIYGYTF.

The chain is built from TRBV9 and TRBJ2-1; D is possibly TRBD1 (6 bases). The CDR3 spans 12 residues. Between the trimmed V and J ends, which lost 3 bases and 15 bases, there was a span of 16 bases. Germline lookup yields CDR1 SGDLS and CDR2 YYNGEE. CDR3 protein: CASSGLRDNWFF. CDR3 nucleotide sequence: TGTGCCAGCAGCGGCCTCCGGGACAATTGGTTCTTC.

The table lists this clone with a count of one. Other DNA sequences in the same sample also yield this CDR3. CDR3 in DNA: TGTGCCAGCAGTGAAGGAACTAGCGGGAGGGAGACCCAGTACTTC. This sequence encodes CASSEGTSGRETQYF. The rearrangement uses TRBV25-1 and TRBJ2-5; 12 nucleotides align to TRBD2. The CDR3 consists of 15 residues. Germline values: CDR1 MGHDK, CDR2 SYGVNS. Trimming cost V 2 bases and J 5 bases; bases outside gene matches: 3.

This rearrangement joins TRBV7-2 to TRBJ2-7; D ambiguous. The V gene's germline CDR1 is SGHTA and CDR2 FQGNSA. The CDR3 extends over 13 amino acids. Trimming removed 5 bases from V and 3 bases from J, with 11 bases in between. The DNA for the CDR3 is TGTGCCAGCAGCCCCCGGGTCAGCTACGAGCAGTACTTC. This codes for CASSPRVSYEQYF.

The chain uses TRBV25-1 and TRBJ1-2; 7 nucleotides agree with TRBD1. Germline CDR1 is MGHDK and CDR2 is SYGVNS. V was pared by 1 base and J by 6 bases, with 5 bases of the junction left unmatched. This CDR3 contains 14 residues. The CDR3 DNA reads TGTGCCAGCAGTGAATGGCAGCAGGGGGATGGCTACACCTTC. Amino acid sequence: CASSEWQQGDGYTF.

The rearrangement links TRBV29-1 to TRBJ1-1; D is possibly TRBD1 (6 bases). V was clipped by 5 bases and J by 4 bases, with 11 bases between them. The CDR3 runs 12 residues. Germline assignment: CDR1 SQVTM and CDR2 ANQGSEA. The CDR3 is CSVRGAVTEAFF. In DNA, the CDR3 is TGCAGCGTTAGGGGGGCGGTCACTGAAGCTTTCTTT.

The chain is built from TRBV4-1 and TRBJ2-3; no clear D. CDR1 is MGHRA and CDR2 is YSYEKL in the germline V gene. V was pared by 4 bases and J by 4 bases, with 9 bases between. CDR3 length equals 13 residues. The DNA of the CDR3 is TGCGCCAGCAGCCTACTTAGGGCAGATACGCAGTATTTT. Protein sequence: CASSLLRADTQYF.

The chain links TRBV7-9 to TRBJ2-7, with D possibly matching TRBD2 (5 bases). CDR3 length: 16 residues. Deletions cut 5 bases from V and 7 bases from J, with 24 bases between. CDR1 and CDR2 (germline): SEHNR, FQNEAQ (reference sequence). Here the CDR3 DNA reads TGTGCCAGCAGCCCCGGCTTGGTTCGGCTAGCTTGGGAGCAGTACTTC. Translated, it gives CASSPGLVRLAWEQYF.

The chain is built from TRBV29-1 and TRBJ1-2, with TRBD1 matching over 8 bases. The germline CDR1 and CDR2 sequences are SQVTM and ANQGSEA. Trimming at V came to 4 bases and at J to 2 bases, leaving 15 bases not matched to a gene. This CDR3 is 17 amino acids long. The CDR3 DNA is TGCAGCGTTGCCGTGGGACAGGAGATCCCTTTAAACTATGGCTACACCTTC. This encodes CSVAVGQEIPLNYGYTF.

The chain joins TRBV7-9 to TRBJ1-5, with D perhaps TRBD1 (5 bases). V lost 1 base to trimming and J lost 7 bases, with 8 bases between them. This CDR3 region has 13 residues. Germline V gene data show CDR1 as SEHNR and CDR2 as FQNEAQ (reference sequence). The CDR3 DNA reads TGTGCCAGCAGCTTAGGCCGGGGCCAGCCCCAGCATTTT. Translation: CASSLGRGQPQHF.

The chain links TRBV10-3 to TRBJ2-5; D tentatively reads TRBD1 or TRBD2 (5 bases each). Germline lookup yields CDR1 ENHRY and CDR2 SYGVKD. Trimming cost V 4 bases and J 1 base, with 10 bases left between them. There are 14 residues in the CDR3. The CDR3: CAISGDVFQETQYF. The CDR3 DNA sequence: TGTGCCATCAGTGGGGACGTCTTCCAAGAGACCCAGTACTTC.

The chain combines TRBV5-1 with TRBJ2-1, with 8 bases that match TRBD2. The CDR3 spans 18 residues. The V gene's germline CDR1 is SGHRS and CDR2 YFSETQ. V lost 5 bases to trimming and J lost 0 bases; unmatched junction nucleotides: 13. Here the CDR3 reads CASRGLGAGVFSYNEQFF. CDR3 in DNA: TGCGCCAGCAGGGGCCTAGGAGCGGGAGTCTTCTCCTACAATGAGCAGTTCTTC.

This clone was found a few times. The genes are TRBV29-1 and TRBJ2-3; no firm D call. The V end lost 4 bases, the J end lost 2 bases, and 10 bases lay between the germline ends. Germline V gene sequence: CDR1 SQVTM, CDR2 ANQGSEA. The CDR3 is made up of 13 amino acids. The chain's CDR3 is CSVAHRNTDTQYF. CDR3 bases: TGCAGCGTTGCCCACCGGAACACAGATACGCAGTATTTT.

The chain links TRBV5-6 to TRBJ2-7; 7 bases agree with TRBD1. The length of the CDR3 is 14 residues. CDR1 is SGHDT, CDR2 YYEEEE, per germline. Trimming removed 0 bases from V and 1 base from J; junction bases left unmatched: 1. The CDR3 region is CASSLDRGSYEQYF. The CDR3 DNA follows: TGTGCCAGCAGCTTGGACAGGGGATCCTACGAGCAGTACTTC.

The genes are TRBV6-6 and TRBJ2-5; TRBD2 aligns across 8 bases. Germline assignment: CDR1 MNHNY and CDR2 SVGAGI (reference sequence). The CDR3 has 16 amino acids. J lost 5 bases, V lost 2 bases, and 10 bases had no gene match. The CDR3 spells CASSYGGGRLGETQYF. The CDR3 DNA reads TGTGCCAGCAGTTACGGCGGCGGGAGGCTTGGGGAGACCCAGTACTTC.

This clone was detected a few times. The chain joins TRBV4-1 to TRBJ2-2; TRBD2 might be the D (5 bases). The germline gives CDR1 MGHRA, CDR2 YSYEKL. The length of the CDR3 is 14 residues. The V end lost 4 bases, the J end lost 0 bases, and 6 bases lay between the germline ends. The CDR3 sequence: CASSPGTNTGELFF. The CDR3, as DNA: TGCGCCAGCAGCCCCGGGACGAACACCGGGGAGCTGTTTTTT.

The J gene is TRBJ2-2, the V gene TRBV9; the D call may be TRBD1 or TRBD2 (5 bases each). Germline assignment: CDR1 SGDLS and CDR2 YYNGEE. The CDR3 totals 14 residues. Trimming took 1 base from V and 5 from J, leaving 9 bases between them. In DNA form, the CDR3 reads TGTGCCAGCAGCGTATCGAGGGGAACCGGGGAGCTGTTTTTT. Translated: CASSVSRGTGELFF. Full variable domain (rest looked up from reference TRBV9 and TRBJ2-2): DSGVTQTPKHLITATGQRVTLRCSPRSGDLSVYWYQQSLDQGLQFLIQYYNGEERAKGNILERFSAQQFPDLHSELNLSSLELGDSALYFCASSVSRGTGELFFGEGSRLTVL.

The chain has TRBV30 and TRBJ1-3, with D possibly being TRBD1 (5 bases). Germline V lookup: CDR1 GTSNPN, CDR2 SVGIG (reference sequence). The CDR3 has 17 residues. Trimming shortened V by 8 bases and J by 0 bases, and 23 bases separated the two germline ends. CDR3 sequence (DNA): TGTGCCGGTACCACATTAGGGGCCAGGAGCTCTGGAAACACCATATATTTT. It encodes CAGTTLGARSSGNTIYF. The full variable domain, rest sourced from reference TRBV30 and TRBJ1-3, is SQTIHQWPATLVQPVGSPLSLECTVEGTSNPNLYWYRQAAGRGLQLLFYSVGIGQISSEVPQNLSASRPQDRQFILSSKKLLLSDSGFYLCAGTTLGARSSGNTIYFGEGSWLTVV.

The V and J genes are TRBV10-3 and TRBJ2-7; D possibly corresponds to TRBD1 (6 bases). The V gene's germline CDR1 is ENHRY and CDR2 SYGVKD. This CDR3 contains 13 residues. V shed 7 bases and J shed 5 bases, with 15 bases lying between them. The CDR3 DNA sequence: TGTGCCATCACAAAGGACAGCAGGGACGAGCAGTACTTC. As protein: CAITKDSRDEQYF.

The rearrangement uses TRBV5-1 and TRBJ1-6; no clear D. The CDR3 length is 16 residues. Germline V gives CDR1 SGHRS, CDR2 YFSETQ. Trimming stripped 4 bases from V and 6 bases from J, with 17 bases between. CDR3 residues: CASSPRPEAGNSPLHF. The CDR3, as DNA: TGCGCCAGCAGCCCCCGGCCGGAGGCCGGTAATTCACCCCTCCACTTT.